This TCR beta chain was obtained from a study of cytomegalovirus exposure and HLA in healthy donors. Study results and caveats: In an earlier analysis, productive rearrangement rates for most beta V segments clustered near 87% or 30%. In a later analysis, V- and J-gene trimming of beta chains associated with a DCLRE1C missense variant, replicated independently. Researchers reported that a few CMV-associated chains were confirmed in vitro as CMV antigen-specific.

Notes on this clone: No antigen is known for it.

Healthy bone marrow donors made up the donor group. With 60 Vbeta and 13 Jbeta primers, the PCR was carried out. Sequencing was performed with immunoSEQ multiplex PCR; in TCRdb, only in-frame clones are kept and a portion is missing. The top ten clones hold around 4.8% of a sample with over 150,000 clones, under 85% of them seen once. This CDR3 is built from 15 residues. The J segment lost 8 bases and the V segment lost 8 bases, leaving 8 bases of the junction unmatched. From germline, CDR1 is MNHEY and CDR2 SVGAGI. The chain uses TRBV6-5 and TRBJ2-1, with 14 bases matching TRBD2. Sequencing was done on a sample of PBMCs. The sequence was obtained from a man between 18 and 35 years old in good health and CMV-seronegative. The CDR3 protein is CASQGGTSGSYEQFF. CDR3 DNA sequence: TGTGCCAGCCAAGGAGGGACTAGCGGGAGCTATGAGCAGTTCTTC.